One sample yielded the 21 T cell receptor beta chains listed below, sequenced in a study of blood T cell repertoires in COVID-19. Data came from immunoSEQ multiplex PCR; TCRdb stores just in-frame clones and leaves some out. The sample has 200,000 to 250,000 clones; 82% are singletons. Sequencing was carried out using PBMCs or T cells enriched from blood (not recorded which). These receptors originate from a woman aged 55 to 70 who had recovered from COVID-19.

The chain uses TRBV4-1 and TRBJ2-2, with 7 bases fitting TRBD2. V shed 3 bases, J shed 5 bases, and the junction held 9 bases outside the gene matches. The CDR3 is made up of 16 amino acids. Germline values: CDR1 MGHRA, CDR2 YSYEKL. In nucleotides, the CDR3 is TGCGCCAGCAGCCACCAATTACTAGCGAGAACCGGGGAGCTGTTTTTT. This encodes CASSHQLLARTGELFF.

CDR3: CATSDGQGQGYTF. The CDR3 region has the DNA TGTGCCACCAGTGATGGGCAGGGGCAGGGCTACACCTTC. The V call is TRBV24-1, the J call TRBJ1-2; tentative D call: TRBD1 (6 bases). V dropped 3 bases and J dropped 8 bases, with 12 bases sitting between them. Germline V lookup: CDR1 KGHDR, CDR2 SFDVKD. The CDR3 runs 13 residues.

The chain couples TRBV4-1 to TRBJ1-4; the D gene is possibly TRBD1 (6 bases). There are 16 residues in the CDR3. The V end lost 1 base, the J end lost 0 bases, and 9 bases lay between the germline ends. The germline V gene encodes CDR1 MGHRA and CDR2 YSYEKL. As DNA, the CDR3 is TGCGCCAGCAGCCAAGTGGGGACACCAACTAATGAAAAACTGTTTTTT. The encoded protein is CASSQVGTPTNEKLFF.

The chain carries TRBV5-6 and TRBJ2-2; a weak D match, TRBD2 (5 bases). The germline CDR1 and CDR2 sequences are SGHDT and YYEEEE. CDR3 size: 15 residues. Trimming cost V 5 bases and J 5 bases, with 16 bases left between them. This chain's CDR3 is CASSLFYSGTGELFF. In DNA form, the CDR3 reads TGTGCCAGCAGTCTTTTCTATTCGGGAACCGGGGAGCTGTTTTTT.

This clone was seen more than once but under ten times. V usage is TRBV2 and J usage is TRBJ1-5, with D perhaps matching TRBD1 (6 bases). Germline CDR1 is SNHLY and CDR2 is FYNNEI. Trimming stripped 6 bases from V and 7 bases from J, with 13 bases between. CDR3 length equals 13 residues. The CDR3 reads CASRGGVGQPQHF. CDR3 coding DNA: TGTGCCAGCAGAGGGGGGGTTGGGCAGCCCCAGCATTTT.

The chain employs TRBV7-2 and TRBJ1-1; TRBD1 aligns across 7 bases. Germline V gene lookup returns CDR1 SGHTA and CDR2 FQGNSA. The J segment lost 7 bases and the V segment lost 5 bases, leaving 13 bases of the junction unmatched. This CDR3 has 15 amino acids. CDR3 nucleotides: TGTGCCAGCAGCGCCAGAACAGGGGCCGCCGGTGAAGCTTTCTTT. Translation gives CASSARTGAAGEAFF.

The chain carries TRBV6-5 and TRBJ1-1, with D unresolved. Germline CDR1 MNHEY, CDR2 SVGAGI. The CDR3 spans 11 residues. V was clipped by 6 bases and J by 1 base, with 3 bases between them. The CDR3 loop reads CASSSNTEAFF. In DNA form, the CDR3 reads TGTGCCAGCAGCTCGAACACTGAAGCTTTCTTT.

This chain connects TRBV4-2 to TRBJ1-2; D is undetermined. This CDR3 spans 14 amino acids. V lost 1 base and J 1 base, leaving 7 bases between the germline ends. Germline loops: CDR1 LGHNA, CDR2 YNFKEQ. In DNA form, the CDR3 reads TGTGCCAGCAGCCAAGTCCAGGATAACTATGGCTACACCTTC. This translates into CASSQVQDNYGYTF.

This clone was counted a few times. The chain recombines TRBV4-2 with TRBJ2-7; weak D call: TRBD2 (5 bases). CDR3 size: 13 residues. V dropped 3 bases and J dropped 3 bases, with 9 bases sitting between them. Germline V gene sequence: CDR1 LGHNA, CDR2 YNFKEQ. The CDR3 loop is CASSQGRDYEQYF. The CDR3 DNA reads TGTGCCAGCAGCCAGGGCCGGGACTACGAGCAGTACTTC.

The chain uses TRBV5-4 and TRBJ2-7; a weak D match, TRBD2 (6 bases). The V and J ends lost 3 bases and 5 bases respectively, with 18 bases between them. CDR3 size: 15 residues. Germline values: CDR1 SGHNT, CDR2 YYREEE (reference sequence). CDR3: CASSWGTGDADEQYF. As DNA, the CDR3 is TGTGCCAGCAGCTGGGGTACGGGAGATGCGGACGAGCAGTACTTC.

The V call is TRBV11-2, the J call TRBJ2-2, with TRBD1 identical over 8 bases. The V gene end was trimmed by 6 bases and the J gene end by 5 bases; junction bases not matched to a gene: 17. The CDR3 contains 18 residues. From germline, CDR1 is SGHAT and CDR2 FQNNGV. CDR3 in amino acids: CASSSVQGASSITGELFF. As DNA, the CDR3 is TGTGCCAGCAGTTCCGTTCAGGGGGCGAGTTCAATAACCGGGGAGCTGTTTTTT.

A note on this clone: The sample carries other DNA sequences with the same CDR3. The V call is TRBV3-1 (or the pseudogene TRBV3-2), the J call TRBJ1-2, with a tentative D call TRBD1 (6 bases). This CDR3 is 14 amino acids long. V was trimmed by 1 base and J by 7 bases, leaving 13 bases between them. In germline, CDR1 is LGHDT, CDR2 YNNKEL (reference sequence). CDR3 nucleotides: TGTGCCAGCAGCCAAGGCCACAGGGTCGGTGGCTACACCTTC. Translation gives CASSQGHRVGGYTF.

The CDR3 loop reads CASSERLGYTF. The CDR3 coding sequence is TGTGCCAGCAGTGAAAGACTGGGCTACACCTTC. This chain links TRBV6-1 with TRBJ1-2; D unclear. Germline CDR1 MNHNS, CDR2 SASEGT. Deletions cut 2 bases from V and 8 bases from J, with 6 bases between. The CDR3 is 11 amino acids.

The CDR3 loop is CASSWTGTGDGNSPLHF. The CDR3 nucleotides are TGCGCCAGCAGCTGGACCGGGACAGGGGACGGGAATTCACCCCTCCACTTT. V gene TRBV5-1 combines with J gene TRBJ1-6; 10 nucleotides match TRBD1. CDR3 length: 17 residues. Germline CDR1 reads SGHRS; CDR2 reads YFSETQ. The V gene end was trimmed by 3 bases and the J gene end by 7 bases; junction bases not matched to a gene: 10.

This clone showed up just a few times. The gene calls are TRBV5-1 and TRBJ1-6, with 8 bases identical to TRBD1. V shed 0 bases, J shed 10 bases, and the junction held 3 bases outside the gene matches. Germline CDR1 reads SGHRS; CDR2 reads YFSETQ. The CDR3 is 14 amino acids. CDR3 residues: CASSLGGQESPLHF. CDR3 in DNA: TGCGCCAGCAGCTTGGGGGGACAGGAGTCACCCCTCCACTTT.

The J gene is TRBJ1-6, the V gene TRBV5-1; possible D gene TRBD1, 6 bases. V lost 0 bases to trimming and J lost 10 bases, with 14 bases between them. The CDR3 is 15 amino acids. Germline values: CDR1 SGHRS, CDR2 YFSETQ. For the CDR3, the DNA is TGCGCCAGCAGCTTGGAGCCAGGGGTAAGCTCACCCCTCCACTTT. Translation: CASSLEPGVSSPLHF.

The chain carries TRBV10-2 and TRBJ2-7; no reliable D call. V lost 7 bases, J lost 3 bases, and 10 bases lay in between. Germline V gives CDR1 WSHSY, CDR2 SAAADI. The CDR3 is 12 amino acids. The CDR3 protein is CASTSSIYEQYF. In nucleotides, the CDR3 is TGCGCCAGCACGTCATCTATCTACGAGCAGTACTTC.

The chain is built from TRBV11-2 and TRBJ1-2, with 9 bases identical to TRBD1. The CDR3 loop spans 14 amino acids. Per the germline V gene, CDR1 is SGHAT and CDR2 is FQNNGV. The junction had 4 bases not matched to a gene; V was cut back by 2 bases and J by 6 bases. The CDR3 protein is CASSLLQGADGYTF. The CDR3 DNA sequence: TGTGCCAGCAGCTTATTACAGGGGGCGGATGGCTACACCTTC.

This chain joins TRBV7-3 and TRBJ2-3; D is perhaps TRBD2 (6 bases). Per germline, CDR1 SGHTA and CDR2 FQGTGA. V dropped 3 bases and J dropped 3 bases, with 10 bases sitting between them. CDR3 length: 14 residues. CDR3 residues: CASSLAGLTDTQYF. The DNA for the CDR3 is TGTGCCAGCAGCTTGGCGGGGCTTACAGATACGCAGTATTTT.

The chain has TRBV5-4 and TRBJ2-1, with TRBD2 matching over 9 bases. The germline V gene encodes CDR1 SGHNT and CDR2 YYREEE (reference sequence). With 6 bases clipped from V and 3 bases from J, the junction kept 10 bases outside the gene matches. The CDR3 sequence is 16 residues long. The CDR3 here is CASNKGGLASYNEQFF. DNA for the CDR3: TGTGCCAGCAACAAGGGAGGACTAGCGAGCTACAATGAGCAGTTCTTC.

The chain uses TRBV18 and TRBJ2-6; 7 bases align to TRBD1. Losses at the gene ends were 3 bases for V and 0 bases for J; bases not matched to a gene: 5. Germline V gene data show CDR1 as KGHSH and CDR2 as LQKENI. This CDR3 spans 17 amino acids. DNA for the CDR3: TGTGCCAGCTCACCTCCCGGGACAGTCTCTGGGGCCAACGTCCTGACTTTC. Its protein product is CASSPPGTVSGANVLTF.